The next 10 T cell receptor beta chains were all read from a single sample in a study of cytomegalovirus exposure and HLA in healthy donors. The PCR contained 60 Vbeta and 13 Jbeta primers. Assay used: immunoSEQ multiplex PCR; TCRdb lists only in-frame clones, some missing. The sample yields 130,000 to 150,000 clones, around 80% seen once. The source material was PBMCs. These receptors all stem from a man between 35 and 55 years old in good health and CMV-seronegative.

The chain recombines TRBV28 with TRBJ1-1, with 8 nucleotides matching TRBD1. The trim removed 4 bases at V and 4 bases at J, leaving 8 bases unmatched. Per germline, CDR1 MDHEN and CDR2 SYDVKM. This CDR3 comprises 15 residues. The CDR3 is CASSSRAGGPTEAFF. CDR3 coding DNA: TGTGCCAGCAGTTCCAGAGCAGGGGGCCCCACTGAAGCTTTCTTT. The full variable domain, rest sourced from reference TRBV28 and TRBJ1-1, is DVKVTQSSRYLVKRTGEKVFLECVQDMDHENMFWYRQDPGLGLRLIYFSYDVKMKEKGDIPEGYSVSREKKERFSLILESASTNQTSMYLCASSSRAGGPTEAFFGQGTRLTVV.

The chain joins TRBV14 to TRBJ1-3; no reliable D call. V was trimmed by 10 bases and J by 0 bases, leaving 13 bases between them. Germline V gives CDR1 SGHDN, CDR2 FVKESK. CDR3 length: 14 residues. This chain's CDR3 is CANEDGGSGNTIYF. CDR3 sequence (DNA): TGTGCCAACGAGGACGGAGGCTCTGGAAACACCATATATTTT.

The chain carries TRBV14 and TRBJ2-5, with a possible D match to TRBD1 (5 bases). Germline values: CDR1 SGHDN, CDR2 FVKESK. The CDR3 extends over 14 amino acids. The germline V and J ends were trimmed by 1 base and 7 bases, with 13 bases remaining between them. The CDR3: CASSQVVGRATQYF. The CDR3 coding sequence is TGTGCCAGCAGCCAAGTGGTGGGGCGCGCGACCCAGTACTTC.

The CDR3 sequence is CASSLPDRGVGELFF. The CDR3 nucleotides read TGTGCCAGCAGCTTACCGGACAGGGGTGTCGGGGAGCTGTTTTTT. This chain connects TRBV7-2 to TRBJ2-2, with 9 bases matching TRBD1. The CDR3 sequence is 15 residues long. V shed 2 bases and J 7 bases; nucleotides not matched to a gene: 5. The germline CDR1 and CDR2 sequences are SGHTA and FQGNSA.

V and J are TRBV18 and TRBJ1-1; D gene unclear. V dropped 0 bases and J dropped 11 bases, with 16 bases sitting between them. The CDR3 spans 14 residues. Germline loops: CDR1 KGHSH, CDR2 LQKENI. This CDR3 reads CASSPPFYAWEAFF. The CDR3, as DNA: TGTGCCAGCTCACCACCGTTTTACGCCTGGGAGGCTTTCTTT.

The chain couples TRBV5-5 to TRBJ2-5; no clear D. CDR1 SGHKS and CDR2 YYEKEE come from the germline V gene (reference sequence). The germline V and J ends were trimmed by 1 base and 1 base, with 11 bases remaining between them. This CDR3 has 15 residues. This CDR3 is CASSLSIGSQETQYF. In DNA form, the CDR3 reads TGTGCCAGCAGCTTGTCTATCGGGTCCCAAGAGACCCAGTACTTC.

V is TRBV5-6 and J is TRBJ1-4, with 9 bases identical to TRBD1. V trimming: 3 bases; J trimming: 6 bases; junction bases outside the gene matches: 9. Per germline, CDR1 SGHDT and CDR2 YYEEEE. The CDR3 has 16 amino acids. The CDR3 here is CASSSEDRGNDEKLFF. The CDR3 DNA sequence: TGTGCCAGCAGCTCCGAAGACAGGGGGAACGATGAAAAACTGTTTTTT.

The rearrangement links TRBV27 to TRBJ2-2; 7 nucleotides align to TRBD2. The J segment lost 8 bases and the V segment lost 2 bases, leaving 11 bases of the junction unmatched. This CDR3 contains 16 residues. Germline values: CDR1 MNHEY, CDR2 SMNVEV (reference sequence). CDR3 DNA sequence: TGTGCCAGCAGTTTAGGGACTACCCCGGAAGGGGGGGAGCTGTTTTTT. It translates to CASSLGTTPEGGELFF.

This clone was seen once. The CDR3, as DNA: TGTGCCAGCAGGATAGTAGCGGGGGTGGGCTACAATGAGCAGTTCTTC. It is translated as CASRIVAGVGYNEQFF. The chain employs TRBV2 and TRBJ2-1; 9 nucleotides line up with TRBD2. Trimming removed 6 bases from V and 3 bases from J; junction bases left unmatched: 9. This CDR3 region has 16 residues. Germline V lookup: CDR1 SNHLY, CDR2 FYNNEI.

The chain joins TRBV10-3 to TRBJ2-3, with D perhaps matching TRBD2 (5 bases). Trimming left V 8 bases short and J 6 bases short, with 21 bases between. Germline lookup yields CDR1 ENHRY and CDR2 SYGVKD. The CDR3 has 15 residues. For the CDR3, the DNA is TGTGCCATCCAGTCCCCTAGCTCCCTGGAGGATACGCAGTATTTT. It translates to CAIQSPSSLEDTQYF.